This TCR beta chain was recovered during a study of spatial heterogeneity in lung cancer. Study information: Unique TCR and UMI combinations averaged more than ten appearances each in raw reads. Study-wide points: Tallies of expanded TCRs, which were sorted into ubiquitous and regional groups, correlated with counts of ubiquitous and regional nonsynonymous mutations, respectively. For expanded intratumoral alpha and beta TCRs, counts tracked tumor mutation counts.

To note about this clonotype: The antigen is not known. A read error may explain this, as a much larger clone is one base away.

TCRdb processed the 5' RACE reads anew with MiXCR; each CDR3 protein has one entry. The repertoire holds about 8,100 distinct CDR3 sequences, with 5% to 6.5% as singletons. This CDR3 has 14 amino acids. The germline V gene encodes CDR1 MDHEN and CDR2 SYDVKM. Noted time point: sample taken at primary tumor resection. The cohort: roughly 72 early-stage, untreated non-small cell lung cancer patients. In each case, whole RNA from tumor, nontumor lung or frozen PBMC was sequenced unsorted. The sample here was lung tumor tissue, taken at surgery. This sequence was found in a male donor with early-stage non-small cell lung cancer. This chain uses TRBV28 with TRBJ2-1; possibly TRBD1 for D (6 bases). The CDR3 reads CASSKQGSYNGQFF. CDR3 coding DNA: TGTGCCAGCAGTAAACAGGGATCCTACAATGGGCAGTTCTTC.